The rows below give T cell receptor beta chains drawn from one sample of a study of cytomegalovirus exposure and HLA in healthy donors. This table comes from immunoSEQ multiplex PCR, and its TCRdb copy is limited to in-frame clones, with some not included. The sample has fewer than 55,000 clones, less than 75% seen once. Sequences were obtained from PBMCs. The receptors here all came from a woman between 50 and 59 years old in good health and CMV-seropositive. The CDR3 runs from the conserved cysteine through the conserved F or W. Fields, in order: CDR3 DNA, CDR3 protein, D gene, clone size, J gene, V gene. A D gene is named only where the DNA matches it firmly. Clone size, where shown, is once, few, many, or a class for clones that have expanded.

TGTGCCAGCAGCCCCCGCCCCGACAGCAACTATGGCTACACCTTC,CASSPRPDSNYGYTF,-,many,TRBJ1-2,TRBV21-1
TGTGCCAGCAGCGAGAGACCGGGAATGGGGGAAAAACTGTTTTTT,CASSERPGMGEKLFF,-,-,TRBJ1-4,TRBV7-3
TGTGCCAGCAGCTTAAACAGGGGGGCAGATACGCAGTATTTT,CASSLNRGADTQYF,TRBD1,-,TRBJ2-3,TRBV7-3
TGTGCCAGCAGCCCAGGGTCTACAATAGATACGCAGTATTTT,CASSPGSTIDTQYF,-,once,TRBJ2-3,TRBV7-2
TGCGCCAGCAGCTTGTGGGGACACCAGAACACTGAAGCTTTCTTT,CASSLWGHQNTEAFF,-,-,TRBJ1-1,TRBV5-1
TGTGCCAGCTCACCGGACGGGTCGGGGTATGGCTACACCTTC,CASSPDGSGYGYTF,-,few,TRBJ1-2,TRBV18
TGTGCCAGCAGCCAAGGACTAGCGGGAGGGCCATGGACCGGGGAGCTGTTTTTT,CASSQGLAGGPWTGELFF,TRBD2,-,TRBJ2-2,TRBV14
TGCGCCAGCAGCCAAGTTCCCTCCAGGGCAGATACGCAGTATTTT,CASSQVPSRADTQYF,-,-,TRBJ2-3,TRBV4-1
TGTGCCAGCAGTGGGGGACTAGCGGATAGCACAGATACGCAGTATTTT,CASSGGLADSTDTQYF,TRBD2,-,TRBJ2-3,TRBV28
TGTGCCAGCAGTGAAGGAGCTGTCTACTTC,CASSEGAVYF,-,few,TRBJ2-7,TRBV2
TGTGCCAGCAGTGAGCGGGATGAGTACTATGGCTACACCTTC,CASSERDEYYGYTF,-,few,TRBJ1-2,TRBV6-1
TGCGCCAGCAGCCAAGTGGACAACTACGAGCAGTACTTC,CASSQVDNYEQYF,-,-,TRBJ2-7,TRBV4-1
TGTGCCAGCAGTTACCCCGGGGGAGGTTACGAGCAGTACTTC,CASSYPGGGYEQYF,-,-,TRBJ2-7,TRBV6-6
TGTGCCAGCAGCTCAATGGAGGGGTTAGGGGCCAACGTCCTGACTTTC,CASSSMEGLGANVLTF,-,-,TRBJ2-6,TRBV7-9
TGCAGCGTGCGAGAAACCTACGAGCAGTACTTC,CSVRETYEQYF,-,-,TRBJ2-7,TRBV29-1
TGCGCCAGCAGCCAACAACGGTACACAGATACGCAGTATTTT,CASSQQRYTDTQYF,-,-,TRBJ2-3,TRBV4-3
TGTGCCAGCTCCCCACGGGGGCTTTGGGATGGCTACACCTTC,CASSPRGLWDGYTF,-,-,TRBJ1-2,TRBV18
TGTGCCAGCAGCTTACTAGCGGGATCCGACAATGAGCAGTTCTTC,CASSLLAGSDNEQFF,TRBD2,-,TRBJ2-1,TRBV7-6
TGTGCCAGCAGCCAAACAGACAGTGGCCACGAGCAGTACTTC,CASSQTDSGHEQYF,-,-,TRBJ2-7,TRBV4-2
TGTGCCAGTAGTCTCCTCCCGCCGGGACAGGGGGCGCATCCCCCCAAGAACATTCAGTACTTC,CASSLLPPGQGAHPPKNIQYF,TRBD1,-,TRBJ2-4,TRBV19
TGTGCCACCGGTCGGGAGCGATATTCACCCCTCCACTTT,CATGRERYSPLHF,-,few,TRBJ1-6,TRBV6-5